These 15 T cell receptor beta chains originate from one sample sequenced in a study of cytomegalovirus exposure and HLA in healthy donors. The protocol was immunoSEQ multiplex PCR, while the TCRdb copy is restricted to in-frame clones and leaves out a portion. The top ten clones hold about 2% of a sample with 200,000 to 250,000 clones, 80% to 90% of them seen once. The sequencing sample was made of PBMCs. The source is a young woman in good health and CMV-seropositive.

In this sample, this clone turned up once. The chain has TRBV7-9 and TRBJ2-6; TRBD1 matches 8 bases. This CDR3 has 18 residues. The germline V gene has CDR1 SEHNR and CDR2 FQNEAQ (reference sequence). V dropped 4 bases and J dropped 0; count of bases not matched to a gene: 8. CDR3 loop: CASSSTQGVHSGANVLTF. Written as DNA, the CDR3 is TGTGCCAGCAGCTCGACACAGGGGGTTCACTCTGGGGCCAACGTCCTGACTTTC.

The rearrangement uses TRBV5-1 and TRBJ2-2; D remains unclear. The V gene's germline CDR1 is SGHRS and CDR2 YFSETQ. V gave up 0 bases and J gave up 5 bases, with 8 bases separating them. This CDR3 contains 14 residues. CDR3 amino acids: CASSLVSLTGELFF. CDR3 nucleotide sequence: TGCGCCAGCAGCTTGGTTTCCTTGACCGGGGAGCTGTTTTTT.

This clone was seen a single time. The chain combines TRBV5-1 with TRBJ2-3; D is unresolved. Germline V lookup: CDR1 SGHRS, CDR2 YFSETQ. V was trimmed by 0 bases and J by 0 bases, leaving 11 bases between them. The CDR3 is made up of 16 amino acids. CDR3 in amino acids: CASSLGLSPSTDTQYF. In DNA, the CDR3 is TGCGCCAGCAGCTTGGGACTTTCCCCGAGCACAGATACGCAGTATTTT.

The chain employs TRBV7-2 and TRBJ2-7; a possible D gene is TRBD2 (6 bases). CDR3 length: 15 amino acids. Germline V gene sequence: CDR1 SGHTA, CDR2 FQGNSA. V dropped 5 bases and J dropped 0 bases, with 14 bases sitting between them. The CDR3 nucleotides read TGTGCCAGCAGCCAGGGTAGGCGGGGCTCCTACGAGCAGTACTTC. It codes for CASSQGRRGSYEQYF.

The rearrangement joins TRBV28 to TRBJ1-5; 8 bases agree with TRBD1. The CDR3 extends over 15 amino acids. V was pared by 5 bases and J by 3 bases, with 6 bases of the junction left unmatched. CDR1 is MDHEN, CDR2 SYDVKM, per germline. The CDR3 sequence is CASSMTGEINQPQHF. CDR3 DNA sequence: TGTGCCAGCAGTATGACAGGGGAAATCAATCAGCCCCAGCATTTT.

The rearrangement links TRBV9 to TRBJ1-2, with TRBD1 as a possible D gene (6 bases). The germline V and J ends were trimmed by 2 bases and 4 bases, with 15 bases remaining between them. This CDR3 region has 15 residues. The V gene's germline CDR1 is SGDLS and CDR2 YYNGEE. CDR3 sequence: CASSVAGGGGYGYTF. The CDR3 DNA reads TGTGCCAGCAGCGTCGCGGGGGGAGGGGGCTATGGCTACACCTTC.

CDR3 nucleotides: TGTGCCAGCAGTTTGAGGGAGAAGTACTACGAGCAGTACTTC. It is translated as CASSLREKYYEQYF. This sequence joins TRBV27 and TRBJ2-7, with D possibly matching TRBD2 (5 bases). V was clipped by 3 bases and J by 3 bases, with 12 bases between them. Germline-derived CDR1 and CDR2 are MNHEY and SMNVEV (reference sequence). The CDR3 sequence is 14 residues long.

The CDR3 here is CASSTDRVSRETQYF. As DNA, the CDR3 is TGTGCCAGCAGTACTGACAGGGTCTCCAGGGAGACCCAGTACTTC. V gene TRBV28 combines with J gene TRBJ2-5; 7 bases are shared with TRBD1. V was pared by 5 bases and J by 5 bases, with 11 bases of the junction left unmatched. CDR1 and CDR2 from the germline V gene are MDHEN and SYDVKM. The CDR3 length is 15 residues.

To note about this clone: Additional DNA sequences in this sample encode the identical CDR3. The chain is built from TRBV27 and TRBJ1-5; D not resolved. The V gene's germline CDR1 is MNHEY and CDR2 SMNVEV (reference sequence). Trimming pared 3 bases from V and 4 bases from J, leaving 7 bases between. CDR3 length equals 13 residues. Written as DNA, the CDR3 is TGTGCCAGCAGTTTTAGAGGTAATCAGCCCCAGCATTTT. Amino acid sequence: CASSFRGNQPQHF.

The chain has TRBV28 and TRBJ2-7; D is possibly TRBD2 (6 bases). The germline CDR1 and CDR2 sequences are MDHEN and SYDVKM. This CDR3 contains 12 residues. V lost 7 bases, J lost 5 bases, and 12 bases lay in between. The CDR3 DNA sequence: TGTGCCAGCAAGGAGGGGTGGAACGAGCAGTACTTC. Residues: CASKEGWNEQYF.

The chain uses TRBV2 and TRBJ2-3, with 7 bases that match TRBD1. Germline V gives CDR1 SNHLY, CDR2 FYNNEI. The J segment lost 6 bases and the V segment lost 1 base, leaving 4 bases of the junction unmatched. The CDR3 consists of 14 residues. CDR3: CASSEGARGDTQYF. In DNA, the CDR3 is TGTGCCAGCAGTGAAGGGGCCAGGGGGGATACGCAGTATTTT.

The V gene is TRBV27, the J gene TRBJ2-1; 9 bases are shared with TRBD1. The germline CDR1 and CDR2 sequences are MNHEY and SMNVEV (reference sequence). Trimming cost V 3 bases and J 9 bases; bases outside gene matches: 6. The CDR3 contains 14 residues. The CDR3 here is CASSLGQGIPEQFF. The CDR3 DNA sequence: TGTGCCAGCAGTTTGGGACAGGGAATACCTGAGCAGTTCTTC.

The rearrangement joins TRBV27 to TRBJ2-1, with 13 bases matching TRBD2. V was pared by 4 bases and J by 0 bases, with 12 bases of the junction left unmatched. Germline V gene lookup returns CDR1 MNHEY and CDR2 SMNVEV (reference sequence). The CDR3 sequence is 20 residues long. CDR3 in DNA: TGTGCCAGCAGTTCCCTACTAGCGGGAGGGAGCACCCGCTCCTACAATGAGCAGTTCTTC. As protein: CASSSLLAGGSTRSYNEQFF.

V is TRBV6-1 and J is TRBJ1-5; D gene unclear. The CDR3 loop spans 14 amino acids. The V end was cut by 0 bases, the J end by 4 bases, with 7 bases between. The V gene's germline CDR1 is MNHNS and CDR2 SASEGT. The CDR3 DNA is TGTGCCAGCAGTGAAGCCTCCACTAATCAGCCCCAGCATTTT. This codes for CASSEASTNQPQHF.

The V and J genes are TRBV6-6 and TRBJ1-4; D uncertain. Germline V gene data show CDR1 as MNHNY and CDR2 as SVGAGI (reference sequence). V was pared by 5 bases and J by 5 bases, with 9 bases between. The CDR3 totals 13 residues. The CDR3 loop is CASSRVVNEKLFF. CDR3 coding DNA: TGTGCCAGCAGTCGCGTAGTGAATGAAAAACTGTTTTTT.